One and the same sample provided the 23 T cell receptor beta chains below, sequenced in a study of blood T cell repertoires in COVID-19. Clones were sequenced by immunoSEQ multiplex PCR, and TCRdb holds only the in-frame ones, with some missing. The sample holds about 110,000 clones; roughly 88% are singletons and the top ten take less than 8%. The sample consisted of peripheral blood. The receptors were gathered from a woman older than 75 with active or convalescent COVID-19.

The chain recombines TRBV9 with TRBJ2-7, with 7 bases aligning to TRBD2. Germline V gene sequence: CDR1 SGDLS, CDR2 YYNGEE. Losses at the gene ends were 3 bases for V and 6 bases for J; bases not matched to a gene: 3. The CDR3 contains 12 residues. DNA for the CDR3: TGTGCCAGCAGCGCGACGGGGGGCGAGCAGTACTTC. Translated, it gives CASSATGGEQYF.

The rearrangement links TRBV2 to TRBJ2-7, with TRBD1 matching over 8 bases. The CDR3 is made up of 14 amino acids. The trim removed 4 bases at V and 3 bases at J, leaving 5 bases unmatched. Germline CDR1 is SNHLY and CDR2 is FYNNEI. For the CDR3, the DNA is TGTGCCAGCAGTGGAGGGACAGGAAGCTACGAGCAGTACTTC. Translating gives CASSGGTGSYEQYF.

CDR3 sequence reads: CASSAGTGTRGPRGYTF. The CDR3 DNA follows: TGTGCCAGCAGCGCCGGGACAGGTACACGTGGCCCAAGAGGCTACACCTTC. The V and J genes are TRBV2 and TRBJ1-2; TRBD1 agrees at 8 bases. The CDR3 sequence is 17 residues long. Germline CDR1 SNHLY, CDR2 FYNNEI. Losses at the gene ends were 6 bases for V and 8 bases for J; bases not matched to a gene: 20.

The genes are TRBV13 and TRBJ2-5; 11 bases are a match to TRBD2. CDR3 length equals 16 residues. CDR1 and CDR2 (germline): PRHDT, FYEKMQ (reference sequence). V shed 5 bases, J shed 5 bases, and the junction held 10 bases outside the gene matches. As DNA, the CDR3 is TGTGCCAGCAGCCGGCAGGGACTAGCGGTCTCCGAGACCCAGTACTTC. Amino acid sequence: CASSRQGLAVSETQYF.

This chain joins TRBV6-6 and TRBJ2-7; 8 nucleotides align to TRBD1. This CDR3 comprises 16 residues. V shed 4 bases, J shed 2 bases, and the junction held 10 bases outside the gene matches. Germline V gene lookup returns CDR1 MNHNY and CDR2 SVGAGI (reference sequence). The CDR3 protein is CASSSKTGGSPYEQYF. CDR3 DNA: TGTGCCAGCAGTTCCAAAACAGGGGGGAGTCCCTACGAGCAGTACTTC.

This chain joins TRBV13 and TRBJ2-3; TRBD2 aligns across 10 bases. CDR3 length: 15 residues. CDR1 is PRHDT and CDR2 is FYEKMQ in the germline V gene (reference sequence). V lost 0 bases, J lost 8 bases, and 5 bases stayed unmatched. CDR3: CASSLGLAGVRTQYF. The CDR3 DNA sequence: TGTGCCAGCAGCTTAGGCCTAGCGGGAGTCCGTACGCAGTATTTT. The entire variable domain, with the rest obtained from reference TRBV13 and TRBJ2-3, is as follows: AAGVIQSPRHLIKEKRETATLKCYPIPRHDTVYWYQQGPGQDPQFLISFYEKMQSDKGSIPDRFSAQQFSDYHSELNMSSLELGDSALYFCASSLGLAGVRTQYFGPGTRLTVL.

DNA of the CDR3: TGTGCCAGCAGAGAGACAGGGGAGACGGGCTACACCTTC. Translated, it gives CASRETGETGYTF. The chain couples TRBV28 to TRBJ1-2; 8 bases match TRBD1. The CDR3 contains 13 residues. The germline gives CDR1 MDHEN, CDR2 SYDVKM. V lost 6 bases and J lost 8; bases outside the gene matches: 8.

This clone has more than one count but fewer than ten. The chain combines TRBV9 with TRBJ1-2; D unresolved. The V gene's germline CDR1 is SGDLS and CDR2 YYNGEE. Trimming stripped 0 bases from V and 14 bases from J, with 11 bases between. The CDR3 runs 11 residues. The DNA of the CDR3 is TGTGCCAGCAGCGTAGCTGAGACAACGACCTTC. Its translation: CASSVAETTTF.

The chain uses TRBV7-9 and TRBJ2-7; 13 nucleotides align to TRBD2. This CDR3 has 15 residues. CDR1 and CDR2 (germline): SEHNR, FQNEAQ (reference sequence). The J segment lost 5 bases and the V segment lost 4 bases, leaving 5 bases of the junction unmatched. CDR3 loop: CASSWTSGSIDEQYF. Here the CDR3 DNA reads TGTGCCAGCAGCTGGACTAGCGGGAGCATCGACGAGCAGTACTTC.

CDR3 loop: CASRVGQSKAFF. The CDR3 DNA reads TGTGCCAGCAGAGTGGGACAGAGTAAAGCTTTCTTT. The V call is TRBV2, the J call TRBJ1-1; 7 bases map to TRBD1. Germline trimming cut 6 bases from V and 9 bases from J; bases unmatched to any gene: 7. This CDR3 contains 12 residues. The germline gives CDR1 SNHLY, CDR2 FYNNEI.

This sequence joins TRBV7-3 and TRBJ2-3; TRBD1 agrees at 9 bases. This CDR3 has 15 amino acids. Germline V gene data show CDR1 as SGHTA and CDR2 as FQGTGA. V gave up 5 bases and J gave up 0 bases; unmatched junction bases: 3. CDR3 in amino acids: CASSLGTGSTDTQYF. CDR3 nucleotide sequence: TGTGCCAGCAGCCTTGGGACAGGGAGCACAGATACGCAGTATTTT.

This clone was detected a few times. J is TRBJ2-5 and V is TRBV19, with 7 bases matching TRBD1. The CDR3 covers 14 residues. The germline gives CDR1 LNHDA, CDR2 SQIVND (reference sequence). J was trimmed by 7 bases and V by 6 bases; bases with no gene match: 11. The chain's CDR3 is CASSTNRGSGTQYF. CDR3 nucleotides: TGTGCCAGTAGCACAAACAGGGGATCGGGGACCCAGTACTTC.

The V call is TRBV5-5, the J call TRBJ2-1; a possible D gene is TRBD1 (7 bases). The CDR3 is 15 residues long. The V and J ends lost 1 base and 3 bases respectively, with 11 bases between them. Germline V gene data show CDR1 as SGHKS and CDR2 as YYEKEE (reference sequence). This chain's CDR3 is CASSLQGGLYNEQFF. The CDR3 bases are TGTGCCAGCAGCTTGCAGGGGGGCCTCTACAATGAGCAGTTCTTC. Looking up the rest from reference TRBV5-5 and TRBJ2-1 gives the full variable domain: DAGVTQSPTHLIKTRGQQVTLRCSPISGHKSVSWYQQVLGQGPQFIFQYYEKEERGRGNFPDRFSARQFPNYSSELNVNALLLGDSALYLCASSLQGGLYNEQFFGPGTRLTVL.

The gene calls are TRBV9 and TRBJ2-3; possible D gene TRBD1, 5 bases. The V and J ends lost 0 bases and 0 bases respectively, with 11 bases between them. The CDR3 is 16 amino acids. Germline assignment: CDR1 SGDLS and CDR2 YYNGEE. The CDR3 sequence is CASSVGGFYSTDTQYF. CDR3 bases: TGTGCCAGCAGCGTAGGGGGCTTTTATAGCACAGATACGCAGTATTTT.

This chain links TRBV19 with TRBJ2-1; D perhaps matches TRBD1 (6 bases). The germline gives CDR1 LNHDA, CDR2 SQIVND (reference sequence). CDR3 length equals 15 residues. Between the trimmed V and J ends, which lost 6 bases and 2 bases, there was a span of 14 bases. The CDR3 loop reads CASSTGTRAYNEQFF. The CDR3 DNA reads TGTGCCAGTAGCACCGGGACACGAGCCTACAATGAGCAGTTCTTC. Full variable domain (outside the CDR3, taken from reference TRBV19 and TRBJ2-1): DGGITQSPKYLFRKEGQNVTLSCEQNLNHDAMYWYRQDPGQGLRLIYYSQIVNDFQKGDIAEGYSVSREKKESFPLTVTSAQKNPTAFYLCASSTGTRAYNEQFFGPGTRLTVL.

The V call is TRBV7-9, the J call TRBJ1-4; D might be TRBD1 (5 bases). Germline-derived CDR1 and CDR2 are SEHNR and FQNEAQ (reference sequence). The V end lost 3 bases, the J end lost 8 bases, and 13 bases lay between the germline ends. The CDR3 sequence is 14 residues long. The CDR3 sequence: CASSFRSGNEKLFF. DNA of the CDR3: TGTGCCAGCAGCTTCAGGTCAGGGAACGAAAAACTGTTTTTT.

V gene TRBV7-9 combines with J gene TRBJ1-2, with TRBD1 as a possible D gene (5 bases). The CDR3 loop spans 13 amino acids. The V gene's germline CDR1 is SEHNR and CDR2 FQNEAQ (reference sequence). Trimming took off 7 bases at V and 4 bases at J, with 13 bases between the two ends. Here the CDR3 reads CASTSRVVYGYTF. CDR3 nucleotide sequence: TGTGCCAGCACCTCCAGGGTGGTCTATGGCTACACCTTC.

The V gene is TRBV7-3, the J gene TRBJ2-1, with TRBD2 identical over 15 bases. V was clipped by 4 bases and J by 7 bases; unmatched bases: 23. CDR1 and CDR2 from the germline V gene are SGHTA and FQGTGA. The CDR3 has 22 residues. The CDR3 reads CASSSGLRYGPIGLAGGNEQFF. The DNA for the CDR3 is TGTGCCAGCAGCTCGGGACTAAGATACGGGCCCATCGGACTAGCGGGAGGGAATGAGCAGTTCTTC. The whole variable domain, filled in from reference TRBV7-3 and TRBJ2-1, reads GAGVSQTPSNKVTEKGKYVELRCDPISGHTALYWYRQSLGQGPEFLIYFQGTGAADDSGLPNDRFFAVRPEGSVSTLKIQRTERGDSAVYLCASSSGLRYGPIGLAGGNEQFFGPGTRLTVL.

This clone has more than one count but fewer than ten. This sequence joins TRBV19 and TRBJ2-7; D might be TRBD2 (6 bases). The V gene lost 5 bases and the J gene lost 3 bases, with 14 bases spanning the gap. The CDR3 runs to 14 residues. Germline CDR1 is LNHDA and CDR2 is SQIVND (reference sequence). CDR3 sequence reads: CASSPGTSNYEQYF. The CDR3 region has the DNA TGTGCCAGTAGTCCAGGGACTTCAAACTACGAGCAGTACTTC.

The gene calls are TRBV3-1 (or the pseudogene TRBV3-2) and TRBJ2-4; D ambiguous. Trimming took off 3 bases at V and 0 bases at J, with 9 bases between the two ends. Germline CDR1 and CDR2: LGHDT and YNNKEL (reference sequence). CDR3 length: 15 residues. CDR3 nucleotide sequence: TGTGCCAGCAGCCATAATCTCCTAGCCAAAAACATTCAGTACTTC. Protein sequence: CASSHNLLAKNIQYF.

The J gene is TRBJ2-6, the V gene TRBV6-5, with unresolved D. This CDR3 is 14 amino acids long. V was clipped by 4 bases and J by 0 bases, with 4 bases between them. CDR1 and CDR2 from the germline V gene are MNHEY and SVGAGI. The CDR3, as DNA: TGTGCCAGCAGTTTTCGCTCTGGGGCCAACGTCCTGACTTTC. Its translation is CASSFRSGANVLTF.

The V gene is TRBV9, the J gene TRBJ1-1; D may be TRBD1 (5 bases). V lost 0 bases to trimming and J lost 0 bases, with 12 bases between them. Germline values: CDR1 SGDLS, CDR2 YYNGEE. The CDR3 has 16 residues. CDR3 residues: CASSVAPTGVNTEAFF. In DNA form, the CDR3 reads TGTGCCAGCAGCGTAGCTCCCACAGGTGTGAACACTGAAGCTTTCTTT.

V usage is TRBV12-3 or TRBV12-4 and J usage is TRBJ2-7, with D possibly being TRBD2 (5 bases). V was pared by 5 bases and J by 4 bases, with 6 bases between. The CDR3 runs 11 residues. The CDR3 sequence: CASSGGYEQYF. The CDR3 DNA follows: TGTGCCAGCAGTGGCGGGTACGAGCAGTACTTC.